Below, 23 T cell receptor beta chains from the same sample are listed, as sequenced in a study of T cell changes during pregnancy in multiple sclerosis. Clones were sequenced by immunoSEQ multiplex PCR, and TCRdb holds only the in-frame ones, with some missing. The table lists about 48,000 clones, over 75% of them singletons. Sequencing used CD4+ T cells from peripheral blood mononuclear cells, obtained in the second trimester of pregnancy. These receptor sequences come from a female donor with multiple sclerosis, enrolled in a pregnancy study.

The CDR3 sequence is CASSPSGLAGGSGELFF. CDR3 in DNA: TGTGCCAGCAGCCCAAGTGGACTAGCGGGAGGCTCCGGGGAGCTGTTTTTT. This chain connects TRBV9 to TRBJ2-2; the match to TRBD2 covers 14 bases. The V gene's germline CDR1 is SGDLS and CDR2 YYNGEE. J was trimmed by 6 bases and V by 4 bases; bases with no gene match: 8. The CDR3 has 17 residues. The variable domain in full, with the rest retrieved from reference TRBV9 and TRBJ2-2, is DSGVTQTPKHLITATGQRVTLRCSPRSGDLSVYWYQQSLDQGLQFLIQYYNGEERAKGNILERFSAQQFPDLHSELNLSSLELGDSALYFCASSPSGLAGGSGELFFGEGSRLTVL.

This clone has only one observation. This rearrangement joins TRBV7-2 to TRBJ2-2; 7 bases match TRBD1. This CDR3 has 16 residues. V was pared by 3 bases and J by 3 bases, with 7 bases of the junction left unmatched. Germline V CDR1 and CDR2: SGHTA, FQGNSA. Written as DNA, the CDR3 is TGTGCCAGCAGCTTCCCGGCAGGGGGAGACACCGGGGAGCTGTTTTTT. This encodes CASSFPAGGDTGELFF.

CDR3 residues: CASSSPPGTSVYNEQFF. The CDR3 nucleotides read TGTGCCAGCAGCTCCCCCCCCGGGACTAGCGTATACAATGAGCAGTTCTTC. The chain couples TRBV7-3 to TRBJ2-1; 10 bases are shared with TRBD2. Germline loops: CDR1 SGHTA, CDR2 FQGTGA. With 4 bases clipped from V and 4 bases from J, the junction kept 10 bases outside the gene matches. The CDR3 runs to 17 residues.

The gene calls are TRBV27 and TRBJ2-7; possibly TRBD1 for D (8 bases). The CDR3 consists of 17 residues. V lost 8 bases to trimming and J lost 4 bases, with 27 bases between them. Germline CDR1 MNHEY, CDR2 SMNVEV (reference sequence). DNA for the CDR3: TGTGCCAGCGCCTGGGGGGGGTTCCGGGACAGGCCTTACGAGCAGTACTTC. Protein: CASAWGGFRDRPYEQYF.

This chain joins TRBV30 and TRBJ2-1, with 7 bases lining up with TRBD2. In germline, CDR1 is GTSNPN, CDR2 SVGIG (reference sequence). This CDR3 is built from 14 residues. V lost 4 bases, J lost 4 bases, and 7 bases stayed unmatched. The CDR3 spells CAWTPSGLYNEQFF. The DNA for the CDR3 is TGTGCCTGGACACCTAGCGGACTGTACAATGAGCAGTTCTTC.

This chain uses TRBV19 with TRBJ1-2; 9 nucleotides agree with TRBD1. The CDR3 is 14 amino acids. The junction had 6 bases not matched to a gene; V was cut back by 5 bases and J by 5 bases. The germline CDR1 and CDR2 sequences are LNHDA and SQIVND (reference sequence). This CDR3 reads CASSVIGTGYGYTF. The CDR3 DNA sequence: TGTGCCAGTAGTGTTATTGGGACAGGGTATGGCTACACCTTC.

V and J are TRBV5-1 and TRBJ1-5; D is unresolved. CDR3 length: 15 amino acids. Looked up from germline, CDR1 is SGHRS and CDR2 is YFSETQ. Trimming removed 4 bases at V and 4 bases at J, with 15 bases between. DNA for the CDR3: TGCGCCAGCAGCGAAATGGGCCAGCCGAATCAGCCCCAGCATTTT. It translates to CASSEMGQPNQPQHF.

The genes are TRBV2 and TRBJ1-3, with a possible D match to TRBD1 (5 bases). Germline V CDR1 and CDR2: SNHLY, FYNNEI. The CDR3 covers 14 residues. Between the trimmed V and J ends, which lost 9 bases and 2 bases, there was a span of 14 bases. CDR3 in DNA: TGTGCCAGTAAGAACCCGGGGGCTGGAAACACCATATATTTT. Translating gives CASKNPGAGNTIYF.

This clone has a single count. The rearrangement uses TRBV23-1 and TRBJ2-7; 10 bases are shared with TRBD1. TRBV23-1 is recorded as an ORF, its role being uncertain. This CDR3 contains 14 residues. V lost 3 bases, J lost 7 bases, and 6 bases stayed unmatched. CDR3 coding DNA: TGCGCCAGCAGTCATGACAGGGGGCCCTGGGAGCAGTACTTC. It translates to CASSHDRGPWEQYF.

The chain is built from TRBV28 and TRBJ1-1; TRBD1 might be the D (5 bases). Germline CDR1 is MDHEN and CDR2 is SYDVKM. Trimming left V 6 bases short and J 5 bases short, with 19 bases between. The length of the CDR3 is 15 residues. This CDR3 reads CASSAGSNFRTEAFF. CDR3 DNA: TGTGCCAGCAGCGCAGGGTCCAATTTTCGGACTGAAGCTTTCTTT.

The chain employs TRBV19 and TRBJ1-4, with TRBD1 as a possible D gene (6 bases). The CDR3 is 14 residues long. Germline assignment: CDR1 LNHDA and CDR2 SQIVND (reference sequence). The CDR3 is CARTRTAFNEKLFF. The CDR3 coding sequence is TGTGCGCGTACGAGGACAGCGTTCAATGAAAAACTGTTTTTT.

The CDR3 loop is CAWSVTSGSYEQYF. For the CDR3, the DNA is TGTGCCTGGAGTGTAACTAGCGGGAGCTACGAGCAGTACTTC. The J gene is TRBJ2-7, the V gene TRBV30, with TRBD2 matching over 11 bases. The CDR3 is 14 residues long. With V trimmed by 0 bases and J by 3 bases, 1 base remained unmatched. The germline CDR1 and CDR2 sequences are GTSNPN and SVGIG (reference sequence).

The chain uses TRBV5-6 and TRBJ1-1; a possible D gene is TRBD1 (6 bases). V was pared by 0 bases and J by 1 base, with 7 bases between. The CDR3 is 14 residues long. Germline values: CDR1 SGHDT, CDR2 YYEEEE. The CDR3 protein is CASSLEGENTEAFF. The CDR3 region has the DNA TGTGCCAGCAGCTTGGAGGGGGAGAACACTGAAGCTTTCTTT.

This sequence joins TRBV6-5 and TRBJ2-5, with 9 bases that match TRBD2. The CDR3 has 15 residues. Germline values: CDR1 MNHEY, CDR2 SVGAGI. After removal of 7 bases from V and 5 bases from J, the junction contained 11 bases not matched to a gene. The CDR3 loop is CASNSGREGRETQYF. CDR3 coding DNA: TGTGCCAGCAACTCAGGGCGGGAGGGCCGGGAGACCCAGTACTTC.

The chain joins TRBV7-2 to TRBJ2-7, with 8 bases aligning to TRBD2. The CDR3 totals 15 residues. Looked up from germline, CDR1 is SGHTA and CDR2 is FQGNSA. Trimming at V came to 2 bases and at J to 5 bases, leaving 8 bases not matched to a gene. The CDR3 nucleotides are TGTGCCAGCAGCTTAAAAACGGGAGGGCGGGACGAGCAGTACTTC. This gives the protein CASSLKTGGRDEQYF.

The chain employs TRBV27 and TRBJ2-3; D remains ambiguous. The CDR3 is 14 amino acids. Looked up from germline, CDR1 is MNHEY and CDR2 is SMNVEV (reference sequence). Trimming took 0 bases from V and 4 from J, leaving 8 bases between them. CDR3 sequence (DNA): TGTGCCAGCAGTTTATCGTCGCGCGCAGATACGCAGTATTTT. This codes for CASSLSSRADTQYF.

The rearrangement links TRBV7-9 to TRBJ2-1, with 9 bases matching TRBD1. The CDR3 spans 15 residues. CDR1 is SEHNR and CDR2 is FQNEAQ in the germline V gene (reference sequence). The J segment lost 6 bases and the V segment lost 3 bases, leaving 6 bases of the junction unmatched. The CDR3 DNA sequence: TGTGCCAGCAGCTTTACACAGGGGGCGTTCAATGAGCAGTTCTTC. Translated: CASSFTQGAFNEQFF. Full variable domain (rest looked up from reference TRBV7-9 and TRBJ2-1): DTGVSQNPRHKITKRGQNVTFRCDPISEHNRLYWYRQTLGQGPEFLTYFQNEAQLEKSRLLSDRFSAERPKGSFSTLEIQRTEQGDSAMYLCASSFTQGAFNEQFFGPGTRLTVL.

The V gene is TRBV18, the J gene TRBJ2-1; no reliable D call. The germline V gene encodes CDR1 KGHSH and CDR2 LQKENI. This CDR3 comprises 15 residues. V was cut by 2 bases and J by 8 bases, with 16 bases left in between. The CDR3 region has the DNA TGTGCCAGCTCACCAAACCGGGTCAACAATGATGAGCAGTTCTTC. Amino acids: CASSPNRVNNDEQFF.

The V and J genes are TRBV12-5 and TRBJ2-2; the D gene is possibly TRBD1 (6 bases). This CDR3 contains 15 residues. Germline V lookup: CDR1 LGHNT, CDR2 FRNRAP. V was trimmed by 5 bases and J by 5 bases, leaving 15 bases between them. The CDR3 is CASGAYPRGTGELFF. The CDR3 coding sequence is TGTGCTAGTGGTGCCTATCCCAGGGGAACCGGGGAGCTGTTTTTT. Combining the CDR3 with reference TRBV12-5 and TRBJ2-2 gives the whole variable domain DARVTQTPRHKVTEMGQEVTMRCQPILGHNTVFWYRQTMMQGLELLAYFRNRAPLDDSGMPKDRFSAEMPDATLATLKIQPSEPRDSAVYFCASGAYPRGTGELFFGEGSRLTVL.

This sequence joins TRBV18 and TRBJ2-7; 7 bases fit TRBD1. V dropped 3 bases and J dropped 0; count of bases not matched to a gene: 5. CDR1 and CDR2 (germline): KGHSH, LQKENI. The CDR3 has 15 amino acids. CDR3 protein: CASSPGQPNSYEQYF. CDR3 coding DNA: TGTGCCAGCTCACCGGGACAGCCGAACTCCTACGAGCAGTACTTC.

The DNA for the CDR3 is TGTGCCAGCAGTGCACCGGACAGGGTGGGGGAGACCCAGTACTTC. Amino acids: CASSAPDRVGETQYF. This sequence joins TRBV27 and TRBJ2-5, with TRBD1 matching 8 bases. The germline V gene has CDR1 MNHEY and CDR2 SMNVEV (reference sequence). The CDR3 contains 15 residues. V lost 5 bases and J lost 5; bases outside the gene matches: 10.

CDR3 residues: CASSPLTTYEQYF. CDR3 bases: TGTGCCAGCTCACCACTCACAACCTACGAGCAGTACTTC. The chain carries TRBV18 and TRBJ2-7; D remains unclear. The germline V and J ends were trimmed by 1 base and 2 bases, with 6 bases remaining between them. The germline V gene encodes CDR1 KGHSH and CDR2 LQKENI. The length of the CDR3 is 13 residues.

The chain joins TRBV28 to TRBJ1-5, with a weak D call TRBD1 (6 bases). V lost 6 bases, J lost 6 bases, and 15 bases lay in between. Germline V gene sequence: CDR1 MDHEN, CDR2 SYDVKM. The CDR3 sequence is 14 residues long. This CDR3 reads CASSTGGAGQPQHF. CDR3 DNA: TGTGCCAGCAGCACTGGGGGGGCCGGTCAGCCCCAGCATTTT.